This section outlines one T cell receptor (beta chain) sequence together with its context. Its matching antigen is unknown. The sample comes from a study of T cell responses to AZD1222 COVID-19 vaccine. The CDR3 has 22 amino acids. V shed 7 bases and J 4 bases; nucleotides not matched to a gene: 27. Germline CDR1 is MDHEN and CDR2 is SYDVKM. Produced via immunoSEQ multiplex PCR; TCRdb's table is partial and in-frame only. The sample consists of 250,000 to 300,000 clones, almost 95% of them appearing once. Whether given at about 4 or about 12 weeks, second doses were pooled. Regarding the study as a whole: Seropositive AZD1222 recipients at baseline numbered only five or six.

The rearrangement joins TRBV28 to TRBJ2-1, with 11 bases matching TRBD2. Sequenced here: peripheral blood, sampled 28 days after the second AZD1222 dose. This TCR came from an adult who received the AZD1222 COVID-19 vaccine. Written as DNA, the CDR3 is TGTGCCAGCACCACGTTGGGGGGATTAGCGGGAGGGTACAGGTTCAAGTACAATGAGCAGTTCTTC. This sequence encodes CASTTLGGLAGGYRFKYNEQFF.